This T cell receptor (beta chain) was documented in a study of cytomegalovirus exposure and HLA in healthy donors. General study findings and limits: A later analysis showed TCR association rates differing by HLA locus, peaking at DRB1 and lowest at HLA-C. Some segments of the V type, notably TRBV6-2 and TRBV6-3, were excluded as indistinguishable.

As concerns this clone: What it binds is unknown.

Both 60 Vbeta primers and 13 Jbeta primers went into the PCR. Profiled with immunoSEQ multiplex PCR; TCRdb holds only in-frame clones, not every one. The sample has about 210,000 clones. The CDR3 length is 15 residues. Trimming cost V 5 bases and J 2 bases; bases outside gene matches: 8. Germline values: CDR1 SGHVS, CDR2 FQNEAQ. The chain joins TRBV7-8 to TRBJ2-7; 8 nucleotides match TRBD2. Sequencing was carried out using PBMCs. This TCR derives from a woman aged 25 to 39 in good health and CMV-seropositive. CDR3 nucleotides: TGTGCCAGCAGCCCCGACGGGGGGGCCACCTACGAGCAGTACTTC. Encoded protein: CASSPDGGATYEQYF.